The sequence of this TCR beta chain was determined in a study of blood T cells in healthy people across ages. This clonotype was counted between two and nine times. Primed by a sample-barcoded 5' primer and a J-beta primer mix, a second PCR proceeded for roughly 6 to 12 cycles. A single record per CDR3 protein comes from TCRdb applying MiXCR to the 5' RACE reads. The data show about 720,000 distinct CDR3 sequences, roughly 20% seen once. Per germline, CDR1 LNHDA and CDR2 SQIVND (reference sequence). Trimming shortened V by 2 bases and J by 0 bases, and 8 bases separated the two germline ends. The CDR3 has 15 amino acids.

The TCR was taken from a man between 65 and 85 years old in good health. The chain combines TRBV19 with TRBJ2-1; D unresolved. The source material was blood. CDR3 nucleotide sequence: TGTGCCAGTAGTATATCCTGGAGCTCCTACAATGAGCAGTTCTTC. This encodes CASSISWSSYNEQFF.